This TCR beta chain was observed in a study of cytomegalovirus exposure and HLA in healthy donors. CDR1 is SEHNR, CDR2 FQNEAQ, per germline (reference sequence). This CDR3 contains 13 residues. Nominally healthy donors provided the samples, though records likely missed some immune exposures. Study findings and constraints: In a later analysis, HLA-associated TCR beta chains were more clonally expanded than equally common others.

The PCR made use of 60 Vbeta and 13 Jbeta primers. The assay was immunoSEQ multiplex PCR, and TCRdb's table has in-frame clones only and misses some. The table lists about 160,000 clones, 70% to 80% of them singletons, with about 3.7% in the top ten. Worth noting for this clone: The antigen is not known. A read error may produce the germline difference seen at one junction end.

This clonotype originated in a human donor in good health. Sequencing was done on a sample of PBMCs. V usage is TRBV7-9 and J usage is TRBJ2-7, with D possibly TRBD2 on 6 matching bases. The CDR3 is CSSSPGRGYEQYF. CDR3 in DNA: TGTTCCAGCAGCCCGGGACGGGGGTACGAGCAGTACTTC.